These 28 T cell receptor beta chains were sequenced from one sample in a study of blood T cell repertoires in COVID-19. Sequenced by immunoSEQ multiplex PCR; TCRdb stores in-frame clones only, minus some. The data hold about 49,000 clones, with about 90% observed a single time. The sample taken for sequencing was peripheral blood. The source of these receptors is a woman at least 80 years old with COVID-19, enrolled during active disease.

The chain links TRBV6-5 to TRBJ1-4; D is unresolved. The ends were cut back, 5 bases at V and 4 bases at J, with 11 bases in the middle. The germline V gene has CDR1 MNHEY and CDR2 SVGAGI. The CDR3 extends over 14 amino acids. The CDR3 sequence is CASSRTGDNEKLFF. Here the CDR3 DNA reads TGTGCCAGCAGTCGGACCGGGGATAATGAAAAACTGTTTTTT.

V usage is TRBV5-6 and J usage is TRBJ2-1; 8 nucleotides agree with TRBD2. The CDR3 extends over 16 amino acids. The V segment lost 1 base and the J segment 9 bases; nucleotides outside the gene matches: 12. Germline assignment: CDR1 SGHDT and CDR2 YYEEEE. CDR3 in amino acids: CASSLSGAGELGEQFF. In DNA form, the CDR3 reads TGTGCCAGCAGCTTGTCGGGAGCGGGAGAACTCGGTGAGCAGTTCTTC.

CDR3: CASIEGLAGGVRFKNIQYF. The CDR3 bases are TGTGCCAGCATCGAGGGACTAGCGGGAGGCGTCCGCTTCAAAAACATTCAGTACTTC. V is TRBV2 and J is TRBJ2-4, with 15 bases matching TRBD2. The germline CDR1 and CDR2 sequences are SNHLY and FYNNEI. CDR3 length: 19 amino acids. The junction had 13 bases not matched to a gene; V was cut back by 7 bases and J by 3 bases.

The chain is built from TRBV19 and TRBJ1-1; 9 nucleotides agree with TRBD1. Germline trimming cut 6 bases from V and 1 base from J; bases unmatched to any gene: 6. CDR3 size: 15 residues. Germline CDR1 LNHDA, CDR2 SQIVND (reference sequence). CDR3 bases: TGTGCCAGTAGGACGGACAGGGGAGGGAACACTGAAGCTTTCTTT. Translating it yields CASRTDRGGNTEAFF.

This chain joins TRBV3-1 (or the pseudogene TRBV3-2) and TRBJ2-7; 9 bases map to TRBD2. Trimming removed 0 bases from V and 0 bases from J; junction bases left unmatched: 6. The CDR3 loop spans 17 amino acids. From germline, CDR1 is LGHDT and CDR2 YNNKEL (reference sequence). CDR3: CASSQELLAGLSYEQYF. The CDR3 DNA reads as TGTGCCAGCAGCCAAGAGCTTCTAGCGGGACTCTCCTACGAGCAGTACTTC.

The rearrangement uses TRBV7-2 and TRBJ2-7, with 7 bases matching TRBD2. Germline V gene sequence: CDR1 SGHTA, CDR2 FQGNSA. The CDR3 is made up of 16 amino acids. The V gene end was trimmed by 2 bases and the J gene end by 4 bases; junction bases not matched to a gene: 11. The CDR3 sequence is CASSLRSGLAVYEQYF. CDR3 coding DNA: TGTGCCAGCAGCTTAAGGTCCGGGCTAGCGGTATACGAGCAGTACTTC. Full variable domain (missing parts from reference TRBV7-2 and TRBJ2-7): GAGVSQSPSNKVTEKGKDVELRCDPISGHTALYWYRQSLGQGLEFLIYFQGNSAPDKSGLPSDRFSAERTGGSVSTLTIQRTQQEDSAVYLCASSLRSGLAVYEQYFGPGTRLTVT.

The chain recombines TRBV9 with TRBJ2-7; maybe TRBD1 (5 bases). V lost 0 bases, J lost 3 bases, and 10 bases lay in between. The CDR3 loop spans 14 amino acids. CDR1 and CDR2 (germline): SGDLS, YYNGEE. CDR3 sequence: CASSVAGRDYEQYF. The DNA of the CDR3 is TGTGCCAGCAGCGTAGCAGGCAGGGACTACGAGCAGTACTTC. Based on the CDR3 plus reference TRBV9 and TRBJ2-7, the full variable domain is DSGVTQTPKHLITATGQRVTLRCSPRSGDLSVYWYQQSLDQGLQFLIQYYNGEERAKGNILERFSAQQFPDLHSELNLSSLELGDSALYFCASSVAGRDYEQYFGPGTRLTVT.

The rearrangement uses TRBV18 and TRBJ2-1; D uncertain. The germline gives CDR1 KGHSH, CDR2 LQKENI. This CDR3 is 15 amino acids long. The V end was cut by 3 bases, the J end by 4 bases, with 13 bases between. The CDR3: CASSPTGGRYNEQFF. The DNA of the CDR3 is TGTGCCAGCTCACCTACCGGCGGCAGATACAATGAGCAGTTCTTC.

The chain combines TRBV28 with TRBJ1-2, with D uncertain. Germline V CDR1 and CDR2: MDHEN, SYDVKM. Deletions cut 8 bases from V and 0 bases from J, with 4 bases between. The CDR3 is made up of 11 amino acids. CDR3 nucleotides: TGTGCCAGCCGGGCTAACTATGGCTACACCTTC. Amino acid sequence: CASRANYGYTF.

J is TRBJ1-6 and V is TRBV19; D possibly corresponds to TRBD1 (5 bases). CDR1 is LNHDA and CDR2 is SQIVND in the germline V gene (reference sequence). V gave up 5 bases and J gave up 10 bases, with 12 bases separating them. The CDR3 has 13 residues. The CDR3 reads CASSVGAGSPLHF. The CDR3 DNA sequence: TGTGCCAGTAGTGTAGGGGCCGGCTCACCCCTCCACTTT. Variable domain in full (rest from reference TRBV19 and TRBJ1-6): DGGITQSPKYLFRKEGQNVTLSCEQNLNHDAMYWYRQDPGQGLRLIYYSQIVNDFQKGDIAEGYSVSREKKESFPLTVTSAQKNPTAFYLCASSVGAGSPLHFGNGTRLTVT.

This rearrangement joins TRBV27 to TRBJ1-2, with D tentatively TRBD1 (5 bases). Deletions cut 6 bases from V and 6 bases from J, with 20 bases between. The CDR3 runs 15 residues. Germline CDR1 reads MNHEY; CDR2 reads SMNVEV (reference sequence). CDR3 nucleotide sequence: TGTGCCAGCAGGACAGCCGACCCCACGGCTGATGGCTACACCTTC. Amino acids: CASRTADPTADGYTF.

This chain uses TRBV18 with TRBJ2-7; 7 nucleotides agree with TRBD1. Trimming cost V 5 bases and J 3 bases; bases outside gene matches: 4. Germline-derived CDR1 and CDR2 are KGHSH and LQKENI. This CDR3 contains 13 residues. CDR3 sequence reads: CASSRDSYYEQYF. CDR3 nucleotides: TGTGCCAGCTCAAGGGACAGTTACTACGAGCAGTACTTC.

The V gene is TRBV5-1, the J gene TRBJ2-7; 10 bases line up with TRBD2. This CDR3 has 18 amino acids. The V and J ends lost 0 bases and 6 bases, in that order; junction bases with no gene match: 15. CDR1 and CDR2 (germline): SGHRS, YFSETQ. As DNA, the CDR3 is TGCGCCAGCAGCTTGGCCAGCACTCAGAGCGGGGGGGCCTCCGAGCAGTACTTC. Translated, it gives CASSLASTQSGGASEQYF.

CDR3 sequence (DNA): TGTGCCAGCAGACCCAATACGCCCCTACCACATGGCTACACCTTC. This codes for CASRPNTPLPHGYTF. The chain is built from TRBV28 and TRBJ1-2, with D hard to call. CDR3 length: 15 amino acids. With 6 bases removed from V and 6 bases from J, the gap between germline ends came to 20 bases. Germline CDR1 MDHEN, CDR2 SYDVKM.

This chain uses TRBV27 with TRBJ1-4; 8 bases are a match to TRBD1. V shed 6 bases and J 8 bases; nucleotides not matched to a gene: 8. The CDR3 loop spans 14 amino acids. Germline loops: CDR1 MNHEY, CDR2 SMNVEV (reference sequence). The CDR3 sequence is CASRADRVEEKLFF. The CDR3 bases are TGTGCCAGCAGGGCGGACAGGGTGGAGGAAAAACTGTTTTTT.

This rearrangement joins TRBV5-1 to TRBJ2-4, with TRBD1 matching 10 bases. CDR1 and CDR2 from the germline V gene are SGHRS and YFSETQ. V lost 4 bases, J lost 9 bases, and 10 bases stayed unmatched. The CDR3 is 15 residues long. The CDR3 reads CASSPSPTGGTIQYF. CDR3 nucleotides: TGCGCCAGCAGCCCGTCCCCGACAGGGGGCACCATTCAGTACTTC.

The count of this clone is one. The rearrangement joins TRBV30 to TRBJ2-1; 8 bases line up with TRBD2. J gave up 8 bases and V 5 bases, and 5 bases lay outside the gene matches. The germline CDR1 and CDR2 sequences are GTSNPN and SVGIG (reference sequence). The CDR3 runs to 12 residues. CDR3 region: CAWGAGVYEQFF. Here the CDR3 DNA reads TGTGCCTGGGGAGCGGGGGTCTATGAGCAGTTCTTC.

This clone was detected a few times. The genes are TRBV18 and TRBJ1-5; 9 bases align to TRBD1. The J segment lost 4 bases and the V segment lost 3 bases, leaving 10 bases of the junction unmatched. The germline CDR1 and CDR2 sequences are KGHSH and LQKENI. The CDR3 is 17 amino acids. The CDR3, as DNA: TGTGCCAGCTCACCGGAGAGACAGGGGGTCCGGAATCAGCCCCAGCATTTT. Its protein is CASSPERQGVRNQPQHF.

V is TRBV21-1 and J is TRBJ1-1; the tabulated D call, TRBD1, remains unverified against the DNA. TRBV21-1 is described as a pseudogene. The CDR3 is made up of 12 amino acids. The CDR3 loop reads CASNNDRGEAFF. The CDR3 DNA follows: TGTGCCAGCAACAATGACAGGGGTGAAGCTTTCTTT.

The chain has TRBV19 and TRBJ2-1; 7 bases are shared with TRBD2. In germline, CDR1 is LNHDA, CDR2 SQIVND (reference sequence). The CDR3 contains 18 residues. V shed 5 bases, J shed 0 bases, and the junction held 13 bases outside the gene matches. CDR3 residues: CASSPPRTSDNSYNEQFF. In nucleotides, the CDR3 is TGTGCCAGTAGTCCTCCCCGGACTAGTGACAACTCCTACAATGAGCAGTTCTTC.

The V gene is TRBV27, the J gene TRBJ1-1, with 9 nucleotides matching TRBD1. CDR3 length: 18 residues. V dropped 4 bases and J dropped 5; count of bases not matched to a gene: 17. Germline V lookup: CDR1 MNHEY, CDR2 SMNVEV (reference sequence). CDR3 loop: CASSSIPRGQGRRTEAFF. In DNA form, the CDR3 reads TGTGCCAGCAGTTCCATCCCCCGGGGACAGGGAAGGAGGACTGAAGCTTTCTTT.

This clone was picked up one time. The chain uses TRBV7-9 and TRBJ2-7, with 8 bases matching TRBD2. Losses at the gene ends were 6 bases for V and 0 bases for J; bases not matched to a gene: 13. This CDR3 region has 17 residues. The germline gives CDR1 SEHNR, CDR2 FQNEAQ (reference sequence). The CDR3, as DNA: TGTGCCAGCAGTCGCTACCGGGGTACTAGCGGCTCCTACGAGCAGTACTTC. It specifies CASSRYRGTSGSYEQYF.

V usage is TRBV15 and J usage is TRBJ1-4; D is unresolved. The V gene's germline CDR1 is LNHNV and CDR2 YYDKDF (reference sequence). The CDR3 has 12 residues. Trimming shortened V by 8 bases and J by 5 bases, and 9 bases separated the two germline ends. The CDR3 region has the DNA TGTGCCACCCAAGGAGGGAATGAAAAACTGTTTTTT. It is translated as CATQGGNEKLFF.

This chain uses TRBV7-9 with TRBJ2-7; maybe TRBD2 (6 bases). CDR1 is SEHNR and CDR2 is FQNEAQ in the germline V gene (reference sequence). The CDR3 contains 15 residues. V was shortened by 4 bases and J by 1 base, with 14 bases between the two germline ends. CDR3 sequence: CASSSAGRESYEQYF. CDR3 DNA sequence: TGTGCCAGCAGCTCGGCGGGACGGGAGTCCTACGAGCAGTACTTC.

The CDR3 reads CASSEATVGGLGYGYTF. CDR3 bases: TGTGCCAGCAGTGAGGCGACGGTCGGGGGACTAGGCTATGGCTACACCTTC. The V and J genes are TRBV2 and TRBJ1-2; tentatively, D is TRBD1 (5 bases). Germline-derived CDR1 and CDR2 are SNHLY and FYNNEI. The V gene lost 3 bases and the J gene lost 4 bases, with 21 bases spanning the gap. This CDR3 is built from 17 residues.

This chain joins TRBV19 and TRBJ1-2; 8 bases line up with TRBD1. The ends lost 6 bases at V and 3 bases at J; junction bases unmatched: 3. This CDR3 contains 13 residues. Germline CDR1 is LNHDA and CDR2 is SQIVND (reference sequence). In nucleotides, the CDR3 is TGTGCCAGTAGCGCGACAGGGGACTATGGCTACACCTTC. Translated, it gives CASSATGDYGYTF.

This clone was seen only once. The chain couples TRBV11-3 to TRBJ2-2, with D maybe TRBD1 (5 bases). Trimming took 5 bases from V and 0 from J, leaving 10 bases between them. Germline V CDR1 and CDR2: SGHNT, YENEEA. There are 15 residues in the CDR3. The CDR3 region is CASSVDSTNTGELFF. CDR3 in DNA: TGTGCCAGCAGCGTCGACAGTACGAACACCGGGGAGCTGTTTTTT.

This sequence joins TRBV19 and TRBJ2-2, with D tentatively TRBD1 (5 bases). The CDR3 consists of 16 residues. Per germline, CDR1 LNHDA and CDR2 SQIVND (reference sequence). V lost 5 bases to trimming and J lost 2 bases, with 15 bases between them. Written as DNA, the CDR3 is TGTGCCAGTAGTTCCCTAGGACACTTAAACACCGGGGAGCTGTTTTTT. Translation: CASSSLGHLNTGELFF.